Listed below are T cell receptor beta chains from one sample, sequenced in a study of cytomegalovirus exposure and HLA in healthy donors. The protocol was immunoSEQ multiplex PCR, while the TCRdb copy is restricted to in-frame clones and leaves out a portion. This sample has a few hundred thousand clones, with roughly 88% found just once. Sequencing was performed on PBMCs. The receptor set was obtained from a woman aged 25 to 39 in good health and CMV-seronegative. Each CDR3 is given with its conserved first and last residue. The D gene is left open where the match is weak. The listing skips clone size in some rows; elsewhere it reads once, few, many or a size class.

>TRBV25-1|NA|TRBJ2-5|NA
TGTGCCAGCAGTGATTCCGGGGCCGGAGAGACCCAGTACTTC
CASSDSGAGETQYF
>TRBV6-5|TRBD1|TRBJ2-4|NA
TGTGCCAGCAGTTACTCGAAGGGGGCGGCCAAAAACATTCAGTACTTC
CASSYSKGAAKNIQYF
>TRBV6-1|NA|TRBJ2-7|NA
TGTGCCAGCAGCGTTCGTCCTAGTTTCGTCTACGAGCAGTACTTC
CASSVRPSFVYEQYF
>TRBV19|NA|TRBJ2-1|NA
TGTGCCAGTAGTATCAAGGGGCCGTCCTACAATGAGCAGTTCTTC
CASSIKGPSYNEQFF
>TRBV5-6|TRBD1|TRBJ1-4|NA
TGTGCCAGCAGCTCAAGGGGGCAAGGTGAAAAACTGTTTTTT
CASSSRGQGEKLFF
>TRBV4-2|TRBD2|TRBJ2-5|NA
TGTGCCAGCAGCCAGAGACTAGCTAAGGAGACCCAGTACTTC
CASSQRLAKETQYF
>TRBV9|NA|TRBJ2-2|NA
TGTGCCAGCAGCGTAGGGGATACCGGGGAGCTGTTTTTT
CASSVGDTGELFF
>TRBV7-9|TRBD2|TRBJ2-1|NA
TGTGCCAGCAGCTTTAGCGGGAGGAGCTCCTACAATGAGCAGTTCTTC
CASSFSGRSSYNEQFF
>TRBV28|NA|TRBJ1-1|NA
TGTGCCAGCAGAACAGACACTGAAGCTTTCTTT
CASRTDTEAFF
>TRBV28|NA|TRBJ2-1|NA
TGTGCCAGCAGTTTTGGGTCCAATGAGCAGTTCTTC
CASSFGSNEQFF
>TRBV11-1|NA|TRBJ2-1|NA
TGTGCCAGCAGCTTAGTATCGGGACCTAATGGCAATGAGCAGTTCTTC
CASSLVSGPNGNEQFF
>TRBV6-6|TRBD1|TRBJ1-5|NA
TGTGCCAGCAGTTACTACCCCGGGACAGGGCCTCAGCCCCAGCATTTT
CASSYYPGTGPQPQHF
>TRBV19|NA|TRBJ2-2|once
TGTGCCGTGACTGTTCTGAGCGGGGAGCTGTTTTTT
CAVTVLSGELFF
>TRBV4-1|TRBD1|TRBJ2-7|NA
TGCGCCAGCAGCTTTCGACAGGGGGCTGGCTACGAGCAGTACTTC
CASSFRQGAGYEQYF
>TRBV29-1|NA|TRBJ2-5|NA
TGCAGCGTTGAAATCAGGAAAGAGACCCAGTACTTC
CSVEIRKETQYF
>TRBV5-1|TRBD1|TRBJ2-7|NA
TGCGCCAGCAGCTTGGAAGGGGGCTCTCGTCCTTTCTACGAGCAGTACTTC
CASSLEGGSRPFYEQYF
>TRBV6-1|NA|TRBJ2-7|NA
TGTGCCAGCAGTGATGCGGACAGAAGTTACGAGCAGTACTTC
CASSDADRSYEQYF
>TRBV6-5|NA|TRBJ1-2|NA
TGTGCCAGCAGTTACTCGATTGGGCGTGTCGGCTACACCTTC
CASSYSIGRVGYTF
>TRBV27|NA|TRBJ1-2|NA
TGTGCCAGCAGTTTGGGGTACAGGGCTGTCTCGGGCTACACCTTC
CASSLGYRAVSGYTF
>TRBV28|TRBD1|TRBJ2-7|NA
TGTGCCAGCAGTCCATCCGTTGGGACAGACTATCCCTACGAGCAGTACTTC
CASSPSVGTDYPYEQYF
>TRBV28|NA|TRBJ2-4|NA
TGTGCCAGCAGTTCCACAGAAAACATTCAGTACTTC
CASSSTENIQYF
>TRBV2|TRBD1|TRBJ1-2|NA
TGTGCCAGCAAGGTGGGGACAGGTCATGGCTACACCTTC
CASKVGTGHGYTF
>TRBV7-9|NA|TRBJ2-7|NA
TGTGCCAGCAGCCTCGGACTCCCCTTTGTGATGGACGAGCAGTACTTC
CASSLGLPFVMDEQYF
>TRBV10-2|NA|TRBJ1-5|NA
TGCGCCAGCGGCCCGAGTCTTAGCAATCAGCCCCAGCATTTT
CASGPSLSNQPQHF
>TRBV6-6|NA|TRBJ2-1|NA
TGTGCCAGCAGTTACTCAAGAGCTCAACTAGGCAATGAGCAGTTCTTC
CASSYSRAQLGNEQFF
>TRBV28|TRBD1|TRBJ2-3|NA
TGTGCCAGTACGGGACAGGGTCTAGCGACCCATACGCAGTATTTT
CASTGQGLATHTQYF
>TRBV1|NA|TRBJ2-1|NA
TGCACCAGCAGCCAAGATATAGGCTACAATGAGCAGTTCTTC
CTSSQDIGYNEQFF
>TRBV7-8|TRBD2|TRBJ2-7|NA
TGTGCCAGCAGCTTAGCCCTAGCGGGCCCCTACGAGCAGTACTTC
CASSLALAGPYEQYF
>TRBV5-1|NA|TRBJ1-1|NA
TGCGCCAGCAGCTGGGGGACACAGGGTGAAGCTTTCTTT
CASSWGTQGEAFF
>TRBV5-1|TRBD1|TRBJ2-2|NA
TGCGCCAGCAGACTGGAAACAGGGGGCCGGACCGGGGAGCTGTTTTTT
CASRLETGGRTGELFF
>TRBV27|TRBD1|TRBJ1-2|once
TGTGCCAGCAGCCTAACGCGACAGGGCTCCTATGGCTACACCTTC
CASSLTRQGSYGYTF
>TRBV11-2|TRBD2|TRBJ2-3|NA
TGTGCCAGCTCTCGCGGGAGGGTGGAAGATACGCAGTATTTT
CASSRGRVEDTQYF
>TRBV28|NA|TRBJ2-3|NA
TGTGCCAGCTCTCCTCATCTAGCGGATACGCAGTATTTT
CASSPHLADTQYF
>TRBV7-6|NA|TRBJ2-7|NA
TGTGCCAGCAGCTTATCTGAAACCTACGAGCAGTACTTC
CASSLSETYEQYF
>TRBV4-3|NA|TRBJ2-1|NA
TGCGCCAGCAGCCAAGATCCTGTCAGTTGGGATGAGCAGTTCTTC
CASSQDPVSWDEQFF
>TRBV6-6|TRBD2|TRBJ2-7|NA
TGTGCCAGCAGCCAAGGACTAGCGGGTAGCTACGAGCAGTACTTC
CASSQGLAGSYEQYF
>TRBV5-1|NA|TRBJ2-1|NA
TGCGCCAGCAGCTTGGTCCCAGGGGTGGATGAGCAGTTCTTC
CASSLVPGVDEQFF
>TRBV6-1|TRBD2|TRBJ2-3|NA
TGTGCCAGCAGTTCACGGGAGGATAGCACAGATACGCAGTATTTT
CASSSREDSTDTQYF
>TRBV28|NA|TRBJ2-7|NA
TGTGCCAGCAGTTTACGGGACAACTCCTACGAGCAGTACTTC
CASSLRDNSYEQYF
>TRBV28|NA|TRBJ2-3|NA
TGTGCCAGCAGTTTACTCGCAGATACGCAGTATTTT
CASSLLADTQYF